What follows are 32 T cell receptor beta chains derived from one specimen sequenced in a study of T cells in Graves' hyperthyroidism and ophthalmopathy. RNA transcripts yielded amplified TCR beta CDR3 regions. A set of HTBI primers served as the primers for a first-round RT-PCR of the TCR CDR3. Using its own MiXCR run on the multiplex PCR reads, TCRdb lists one record per CDR3 protein. This sample has approximately 270,000 distinct CDR3 sequences, with 13% to 15% found just once. Sample: blood. The receptor source for this set is a middle-aged woman with Graves' hyperthyroidism that later progressed to Graves' ophthalmopathy.

At least ten counts were recorded for this clonotype. The chain recombines TRBV5-1 with TRBJ1-1; D unresolved. There are 11 residues in the CDR3. The germline gives CDR1 SGHRS, CDR2 YFSETQ. V lost 5 bases to trimming and J lost 8 bases, with 10 bases between them. CDR3 residues: CASRPGWEAFF. DNA of the CDR3: TGCGCCAGCAGGCCTGGTTGGGAAGCTTTCTTT.

The CDR3 sequence is CASNNIQGISYGYTF. The CDR3 DNA follows: TGTGCCAGCAACAATATACAGGGGATTAGTTATGGCTACACCTTC. The V gene is TRBV7-9, the J gene TRBJ1-2, with 7 bases fitting TRBD1. Germline CDR1 and CDR2: SEHNR and FQNEAQ (reference sequence). J was trimmed by 5 bases and V by 7 bases; bases with no gene match: 13. The CDR3 has 15 residues.

About this clonotype itself: Being one base from a much bigger clone, this may be a read error. The rearrangement uses TRBV6-1 and TRBJ2-7; 8 bases line up with TRBD2. Germline V gene lookup returns CDR1 MNHNS and CDR2 SASEGT. The CDR3 contains 13 residues. J was trimmed by 5 bases and V by 5 bases; bases with no gene match: 5. CDR3 in DNA: TGTGCCAGCAGTAAGCGGGAGACGGACGAGCAGTACTTC. Translated, it gives CASSKRETDEQYF.

The sample holds many counts of this clonotype. The genes are TRBV5-6 and TRBJ2-5; unclear D gene. Looked up from germline, CDR1 is SGHDT and CDR2 is YYEEEE. V dropped 4 bases and J dropped 1 base, with 8 bases sitting between them. The CDR3 covers 13 residues. In DNA form, the CDR3 reads TGTGCCAGCAGCGTTCAGCCCCAAGAGACCCAGTACTTC. Translated, it gives CASSVQPQETQYF.

For the CDR3, the DNA is TGTGCCAGCAGCGTAGTAGGGGACGGGCCCGGGGAGCTGTTTTTT. This translates into CASSVVGDGPGELFF. The chain combines TRBV9 with TRBJ2-2; D is perhaps TRBD1 or TRBD2 (5 bases each). This CDR3 comprises 15 residues. Germline V gene data show CDR1 as SGDLS and CDR2 as YYNGEE. Trimming pared 0 bases from V and 6 bases from J, leaving 12 bases between.

This clonotype occurred many times. This chain links TRBV10-2 with TRBJ1-1, with a possible D match to TRBD1 (6 bases). CDR1 is WSHSY, CDR2 SAAADI, per germline. Trimming stripped 7 bases from V and 6 bases from J, with 21 bases between. The CDR3 length is 15 residues. The CDR3 sequence is CASKNYRVGMAEAFF. The CDR3 DNA sequence: TGCGCCAGCAAAAATTACAGGGTCGGAATGGCTGAAGCTTTCTTT.

In this sample, this clonotype turned up a few times. The V call is TRBV9, the J call TRBJ1-6; D is perhaps TRBD1 (5 bases). The CDR3 spans 17 residues. The germline V and J ends were trimmed by 0 bases and 2 bases, with 12 bases remaining between them. Germline loops: CDR1 SGDLS, CDR2 YYNGEE. CDR3 sequence reads: CASSVDAGMPYNSPLHF. In DNA, the CDR3 is TGTGCCAGCAGCGTAGACGCAGGGATGCCCTATAATTCACCCCTCCACTTT.

This clonotype was observed at least ten times. The V and J genes are TRBV2 and TRBJ2-4, with a weak D call TRBD1 (5 bases). The CDR3 is made up of 18 amino acids. The germline V gene has CDR1 SNHLY and CDR2 FYNNEI. V shed 4 bases and J shed 7 bases, with 26 bases lying between them. The CDR3 sequence is CASSGQGSGMSLRNIQYF. Written as DNA, the CDR3 is TGTGCCAGCAGTGGTCAGGGATCAGGGATGTCCCTGCGGAACATTCAGTACTTC.

This clonotype has ten or more counts. The CDR3 DNA follows: TGCGCCAGCAGCTACTCATCAGGGGGGTTGGTGGAAGCTGAAGCTTTCTTT. This gives the protein CASSYSSGGLVEAEAFF. The chain couples TRBV4-1 to TRBJ1-1; 7 bases agree with TRBD1. There are 17 residues in the CDR3. Germline V gene data show CDR1 as MGHRA and CDR2 as YSYEKL. After removal of 5 bases from V and 6 bases from J, the junction contained 18 bases not matched to a gene.

This clonotype was seen repeatedly, ten times or more. The chain carries TRBV12-3 or TRBV12-4 and TRBJ1-1; D gene unclear. The germline V and J ends were trimmed by 3 bases and 1 base, with 9 bases remaining between them. This CDR3 comprises 14 residues. CDR3 region: CASSFGPRNTEAFF. The DNA for the CDR3 is TGTGCCAGCAGTTTCGGCCCGAGGAACACTGAAGCTTTCTTT.

This clonotype has a handful of counts. The chain uses TRBV5-1 and TRBJ2-1; tentative D call: TRBD2 (5 bases). Germline CDR1 SGHRS, CDR2 YFSETQ. CDR3 length: 15 amino acids. V lost 2 bases and J lost 7, with 16 bases in between. The CDR3 nucleotides read TGCGCCAGCAGCTTCGAAGGGAGTGCTCGGAATGAGCAGTTCTTC. This codes for CASSFEGSARNEQFF.

In this sample, this clonotype turned up a few times. A much larger clone lies a single base off, so this may be a read error. The gene calls are TRBV11-2 and TRBJ1-3; D is undetermined. Germline lookup yields CDR1 SGHAT and CDR2 FQNNGV. The V gene lost 5 bases and the J gene lost 0 bases, with 11 bases spanning the gap. The CDR3 has 15 residues. CDR3: CASSPTASSGNTIYF. CDR3 nucleotides: TGTGCCAGCAGCCCGACGGCCTCCTCTGGAAACACCATATATTTT.

This clonotype was counted ten times or more. The chain employs TRBV11-1 and TRBJ2-7, with D hard to call. The ends were cut back, 5 bases at V and 1 base at J, with 9 bases in the middle. Per germline, CDR1 SGHAT and CDR2 FQDESV (reference sequence). This CDR3 has 13 amino acids. CDR3 amino acids: CASSLRRSYEQYF. In DNA, the CDR3 is TGTGCCAGCAGCCTCAGGAGATCCTACGAGCAGTACTTC.

This clonotype occurred many times. The chain links TRBV12-3 or TRBV12-4 to TRBJ2-6; no clear D gene. CDR3 size: 13 residues. V lost 4 bases to trimming and J lost 4 bases, with 5 bases between them. The CDR3 coding sequence is TGTGCCAGCAGTTATACAGGGGCCAACGTCCTGACTTTC. It is translated as CASSYTGANVLTF.

This clonotype was counted at least ten times. The rearrangement uses TRBV3-1 and TRBJ2-2; TRBD2 matches 9 bases. Germline CDR1 and CDR2: LGHDT and YNNKEL (reference sequence). V shed 10 bases, J shed 0 bases, and the junction held 9 bases outside the gene matches. The CDR3 sequence is 16 residues long. CDR3 region: CATAHSGRANTGELFF. The CDR3 bases are TGTGCCACCGCTCATAGCGGGAGAGCGAACACCGGGGAGCTGTTTTTT.

This clonotype was detected only a few times. This may arise from a read error, as a much more abundant clone is one base away. The chain has TRBV13 and TRBJ2-5; D is possibly TRBD2 (6 bases). From germline, CDR1 is PRHDT and CDR2 FYEKMQ (reference sequence). The CDR3 totals 13 residues. CDR3 residues: CTSKSDGRETQYF. CDR3 nucleotide sequence: TGTACCAGCAAGTCAGATGGGAGGGAGACCCAGTACTTC. Filled out from reference TRBV13 and TRBJ2-5, the complete variable domain reads AAGVIQSPRHLIKEKRETATLKCYPIPRHDTVYWYQQGPGQDPQFLISFYEKMQSDKGSIPDRFSAQQFSDYHSELNMSSLELGDSALYFCTSKSDGRETQYFGPGTRLLVL.

A word on this clonotype: This may arise from a read error, as a much more abundant clone is one base away. The genes are TRBV19 and TRBJ2-7, with D perhaps matching TRBD2 (6 bases). Germline CDR1 and CDR2: LNHDA and SQIVND (reference sequence). Trimming shortened V by 7 bases and J by 3 bases, and 16 bases separated the two germline ends. The CDR3 spans 14 residues. Written as DNA, the CDR3 is TGTGCCAGTATTACGGGAGTATCCAACTACGAGCAGTACTTC. Translation gives CASITGVSNYEQYF.

This clonotype was seen at least ten times. V usage is TRBV6-1 and J usage is TRBJ2-3; TRBD2 aligns across 9 bases. V was pared by 5 bases and J by 1 base, with 10 bases of the junction left unmatched. Germline V lookup: CDR1 MNHNS, CDR2 SASEGT. There are 17 residues in the CDR3. The CDR3 bases are TGTGCCAGCAGTTATGGGGTAGCGGGAGCTCGCACAGATACGCAGTATTTT. This sequence encodes CASSYGVAGARTDTQYF.

The CDR3 spells CASSQVPADINYGYTF. CDR3 coding DNA: TGTGCCAGCAGCCAAGTGCCTGCAGACATTAACTATGGCTACACCTTC. This chain uses TRBV4-2 with TRBJ1-2, with no clear D. In germline, CDR1 is LGHNA, CDR2 YNFKEQ. Trimming removed 1 base from V and 1 base from J, with 13 bases in between. This CDR3 is 16 amino acids long.

This clonotype appeared many times. This chain joins TRBV5-5 and TRBJ1-5, with 12 bases aligning to TRBD1. J was trimmed by 7 bases and V by 8 bases; bases with no gene match: 7. The CDR3 spans 14 residues. Germline CDR1 and CDR2: SGHKS and YYEKEE (reference sequence). The CDR3 is CASSTGTGGQPQHF. The CDR3 DNA reads as TGTGCCAGTAGTACCGGGACAGGGGGCCAGCCCCAGCATTTT.

The table lists this clonotype with a few counts. This chain uses TRBV5-4 with TRBJ2-7; no firm D call. Between the trimmed V and J ends, which lost 3 bases and 5 bases, there was a span of 6 bases. The CDR3 sequence is 11 residues long. The germline V gene encodes CDR1 SGHNT and CDR2 YYREEE (reference sequence). The CDR3 protein is CASSSNDEQYF. The CDR3 bases are TGTGCCAGCAGCTCAAACGACGAGCAGTACTTC.

The chain has TRBV7-9 and TRBJ1-2; tentatively, D is TRBD1 (5 bases). Trimming shortened V by 6 bases and J by 7 bases, and 15 bases separated the two germline ends. Germline-derived CDR1 and CDR2 are SEHNR and FQNEAQ (reference sequence). This CDR3 is built from 13 residues. The CDR3 sequence is CASSSPNGGGYTF. In DNA form, the CDR3 reads TGTGCCAGCAGTTCCCCCAACGGGGGTGGCTACACCTTC. The full variable domain, completed using reference TRBV7-9 and TRBJ1-2, is DTGVSQNPRHKITKRGQNVTFRCDPISEHNRLYWYRQTLGQGPEFLTYFQNEAQLEKSRLLSDRFSAERPKGSFSTLEIQRTEQGDSAMYLCASSSPNGGGYTFGSGTRLTVV.

This clonotype has just a few counts. V is TRBV20-1 and J is TRBJ2-7, with 9 nucleotides matching TRBD2. V was clipped by 2 bases and J by 0 bases; unmatched bases: 5. Germline assignment: CDR1 DFQATT and CDR2 SNEGSKA (reference sequence). This CDR3 contains 15 residues. The CDR3 region is CSARRREGSSYEQYF. CDR3 sequence (DNA): TGCAGTGCTAGAAGGCGGGAGGGTAGCTCCTACGAGCAGTACTTC.

This clonotype was counted at least ten times. J is TRBJ2-3 and V is TRBV20-1; a weak D match, TRBD2 (5 bases). Trimming stripped 6 bases from V and 2 bases from J, with 18 bases between. The CDR3 totals 15 residues. The germline gives CDR1 DFQATT, CDR2 SNEGSKA (reference sequence). CDR3 nucleotides: TGCAGTGCCCCAGCTGCAACGGGATACACAGATACGCAGTATTTT. Translation: CSAPAATGYTDTQYF.

V is TRBV9 and J is TRBJ2-2; tentative D call: TRBD2 (7 bases). Germline V CDR1 and CDR2: SGDLS, YYNGEE. CDR3 length equals 16 residues. V lost 0 bases and J lost 7, with 16 bases in between. The CDR3 protein is CASSVVAGAPNGELFF. For the CDR3, the DNA is TGTGCCAGCAGCGTAGTGGCGGGGGCCCCGAACGGGGAGCTGTTTTTT. The complete variable domain, with remaining parts taken from reference TRBV9 and TRBJ2-2, reads DSGVTQTPKHLITATGQRVTLRCSPRSGDLSVYWYQQSLDQGLQFLIQYYNGEERAKGNILERFSAQQFPDLHSELNLSSLELGDSALYFCASSVVAGAPNGELFFGEGSRLTVL.

There are many counts of this clonotype. The chain couples TRBV18 to TRBJ1-1, with D possibly TRBD1 on 6 matching bases. Germline CDR1 reads KGHSH; CDR2 reads LQKENI. The CDR3 runs to 15 residues. Trimming stripped 4 bases from V and 1 base from J, with 13 bases between. Here the CDR3 reads CASSRGGTENTEAFF. DNA of the CDR3: TGTGCCAGCTCACGAGGGGGGACGGAGAACACTGAAGCTTTCTTT.

This clonotype was found many times. The V call is TRBV27, the J call TRBJ2-1; no clear D. The V gene lost 6 bases and the J gene lost 0 bases, with 18 bases spanning the gap. This CDR3 is 17 amino acids long. CDR1 is MNHEY, CDR2 SMNVEV, per germline (reference sequence). CDR3 sequence: CASSRTKGWGSYNEQFF. The CDR3 DNA reads as TGTGCCAGCAGCCGTACAAAGGGTTGGGGCTCCTACAATGAGCAGTTCTTC.

This clonotype showed up many times. The chain links TRBV3-1 to TRBJ2-3, with 10 bases aligning to TRBD1. The V gene's germline CDR1 is LGHDT and CDR2 YNNKEL (reference sequence). V gave up 2 bases and J gave up 5 bases; unmatched junction bases: 4. This CDR3 comprises 15 residues. CDR3: CASSQTGQGRDTQYF. The CDR3 nucleotides read TGTGCCAGCAGCCAAACGGGACAGGGGAGAGATACGCAGTATTTT.

This clonotype has ten or more counts. The genes are TRBV9 and TRBJ2-1, with TRBD1 matching 9 bases. V was clipped by 5 bases and J by 4 bases; unmatched bases: 10. CDR1 and CDR2 from the germline V gene are SGDLS and YYNGEE. This CDR3 comprises 16 residues. The CDR3 region has the DNA TGTGCCAGCAGTCTATCGGGACAGGGATGGTACAATGAGCAGTTCTTC. Protein product: CASSLSGQGWYNEQFF.

This chain joins TRBV18 and TRBJ1-3; no clear D gene. The CDR3 totals 16 residues. Trimming pared 1 base from V and 2 bases from J, leaving 12 bases between. Germline lookup yields CDR1 KGHSH and CDR2 LQKENI. The CDR3, as DNA: TGTGCCAGCTCACCACTACCGGGAGACACTGGAAACACCATATATTTT. It specifies CASSPLPGDTGNTIYF.

This clonotype occurred many times. The CDR3 region has the DNA TGTGCCATCAGTGCCGGACTTGCCACCGGGGAGCTGTTTTTT. Its translation is CAISAGLATGELFF. The rearrangement joins TRBV10-3 to TRBJ2-2; a possible D gene is TRBD2 (5 bases). Looked up from germline, CDR1 is ENHRY and CDR2 is SYGVKD. V lost 4 bases and J lost 4, with 10 bases in between. This CDR3 has 14 amino acids.

The chain is built from TRBV27 and TRBJ2-7; TRBD1 aligns across 8 bases. Germline V gives CDR1 MNHEY, CDR2 SMNVEV (reference sequence). The CDR3 has 14 amino acids. V shed 4 bases and J 1 base; nucleotides not matched to a gene: 3. Here the CDR3 reads CASSYTGGSYEQYF. For the CDR3, the DNA is TGTGCCAGCAGTTACACAGGGGGTTCCTACGAGCAGTACTTC.